The present T cell receptor (beta chain) was sequenced within a study of CD4 T cells in relation to SARS-CoV-2 and coronaviruses. Study at large: After nine to eleven days of antigen culture, PBMC TCR beta CDR3s were sequenced. The HLA restriction of the shared crossreactive spike epitopes was mapped. Findings of the study overall: In around 67% of donors, memory CD4+ clonotypes crossrecognized SARS-CoV-2 and at least one common cold coronavirus spike.

CD4+ T cells from unexposed donors were obtained before the COVID-19 pandemic (2011-2018). After approximately 10 days of culture, CD4+ T cells were isolated. As cell numbers allowed, unexposed-donor CD4+ T cells faced SARS-CoV-2 S/N and four cold-coronavirus spikes. Worth noting for this clone: Its specificity is not known.

The V and J ends lost 6 bases and 2 bases, in that order; junction bases with no gene match: 8. Germline-derived CDR1 and CDR2 are SQVTM and ANQGSEA. The CDR3 extends over 15 amino acids. The data were produced by immunoSEQ multiplex PCR, yet TCRdb's version contains in-frame clones alone and is incomplete. The table lists roughly 20,000 clones, about three fifths of them singletons, with roughly 11% in the top ten. The chain is built from TRBV29-1 and TRBJ2-5; 11 nucleotides agree with TRBD2. Sequencing was done on a sample of CD4+ T cells from PBMCs, cultured in vitro. This sequence was found in a human donor in good health. The CDR3 is CSVLGTSGDQETQYF. The CDR3 DNA reads TGCAGCGTCTTAGGGACTAGCGGAGATCAAGAGACCCAGTACTTC.